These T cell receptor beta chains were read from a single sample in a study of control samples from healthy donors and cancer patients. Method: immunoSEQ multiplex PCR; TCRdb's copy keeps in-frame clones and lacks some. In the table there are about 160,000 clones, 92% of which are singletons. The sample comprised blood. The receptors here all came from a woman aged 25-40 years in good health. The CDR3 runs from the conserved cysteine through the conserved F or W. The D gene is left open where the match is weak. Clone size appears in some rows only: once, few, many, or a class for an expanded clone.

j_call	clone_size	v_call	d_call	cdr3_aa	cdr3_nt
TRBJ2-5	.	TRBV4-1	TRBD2	CASRMGGGGLETQYF	TGCGCCAGCAGAATGGGCGGCGGGGGTTTAGAGACCCAGTACTTC
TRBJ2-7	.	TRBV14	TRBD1	CASSQDPLDRPYEQYF	TGTGCCAGCAGCCAGGATCCCTTGGACAGGCCCTACGAGCAGTACTTC
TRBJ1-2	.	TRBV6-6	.	CATSGTRTNYGYTF	TGTGCCACCTCCGGGACCAGAACTAACTATGGCTACACCTTC
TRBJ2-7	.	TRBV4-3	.	CASSQEHGSGHEQYF	TGCGCCAGCAGCCAAGAACACGGGAGTGGCCACGAGCAGTACTTC
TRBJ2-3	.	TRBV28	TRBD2	CASSPSSGLDTQYF	TGTGCCAGCAGTCCGTCTAGCGGGCTGGATACGCAGTATTTT
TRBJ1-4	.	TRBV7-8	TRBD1	CASSFFRTGEKLFF	TGTGCCAGCAGCTTTTTTAGGACAGGCGAAAAACTGTTTTTT
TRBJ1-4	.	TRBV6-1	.	CASSVVDGGINEKLFF	TGTGCCAGCAGTGTTGTGGACGGCGGGATTAATGAAAAACTGTTTTTT
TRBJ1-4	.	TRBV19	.	CASSVTYATNEKLFF	TGTGCCAGTAGTGTCACATACGCAACTAATGAAAAACTGTTTTTT
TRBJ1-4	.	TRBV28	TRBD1	CASSFSPGQVNEKLFF	TGTGCCAGCAGTTTCTCTCCGGGACAGGTCAATGAAAAACTGTTTTTT
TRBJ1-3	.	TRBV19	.	CASRAPSGNTIYF	TGTGCCAGTAGAGCCCCGTCTGGAAACACCATATATTTT
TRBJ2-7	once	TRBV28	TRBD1	CASTGTGLYEQYF	TGTGCCAGCACCGGGACAGGGTTATACGAGCAGTACTTC
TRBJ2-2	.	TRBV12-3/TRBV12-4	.	CASSASLSGELFF	TGTGCCAGCAGTGCCTCACTGTCCGGGGAGCTGTTTTTT
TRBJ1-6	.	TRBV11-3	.	CASPQGASPLHF	TGTGCCAGCCCCCAGGGAGCTTCACCCCTCCACTTT
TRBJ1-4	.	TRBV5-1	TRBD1	CASIPTGFDEKLFF	TGCGCCAGCATACCGACAGGGTTCGATGAAAAACTGTTTTTT
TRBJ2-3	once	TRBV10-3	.	CAISGHTDTQYF	TGTGCCATCAGTGGACACACAGATACGCAGTATTTT
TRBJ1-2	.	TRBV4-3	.	CASSQEHTSYGYTF	TGCGCCAGCAGCCAAGAACATACGTCCTATGGCTACACCTTC
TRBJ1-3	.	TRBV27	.	CASSVTIGNTIYF	TGTGCCAGCAGTGTCACAATTGGAAACACCATATATTTT
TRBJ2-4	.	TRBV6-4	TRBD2	CASSEKAGGWNIQYF	TGTGCCAGCAGTGAGAAAGCGGGAGGGTGGAACATTCAGTACTTC
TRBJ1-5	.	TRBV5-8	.	CASSGVAVYSNQPQHF	TGTGCCAGCTCTGGTGTGGCGGTTTATAGCAATCAGCCCCAGCATTTT
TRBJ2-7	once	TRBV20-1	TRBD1	CSASGGQGFSYEQYF	TGCAGTGCTAGTGGAGGACAGGGGTTCTCCTACGAGCAGTACTTC
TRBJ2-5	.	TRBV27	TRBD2	CASIRLAGGDETQYF	TGTGCCAGCATCCGACTAGCGGGAGGTGATGAGACCCAGTACTTC
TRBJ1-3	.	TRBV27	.	CASSSFRDGGNTIYF	TGTGCCAGCAGTTCATTCCGGGACGGTGGAAACACCATATATTTT
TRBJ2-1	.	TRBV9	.	CASSPRGRIYNEQFF	TGTGCCAGCAGCCCCCGGGGTAGGATTTACAATGAGCAGTTCTTC
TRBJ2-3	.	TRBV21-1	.	CASSSTDTQYF	TGTGCCAGCTCTTCCACAGATACGCAGTATTTT
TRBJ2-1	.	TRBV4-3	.	CASSQTGTHYNEQFF	TGCGCCAGCAGCCAAACAGGGACCCATTACAATGAGCAGTTCTTC
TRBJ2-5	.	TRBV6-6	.	CASRRGETQYF	TGTGCCAGCCGGAGGGGAGAGACCCAGTACTTC
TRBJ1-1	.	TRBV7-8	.	CASSWTENTEAFF	TGTGCCAGCAGCTGGACCGAGAACACTGAAGCTTTCTTT
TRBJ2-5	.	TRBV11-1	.	CASSSRAAQETQYF	TGTGCCAGCAGCAGCAGGGCCGCCCAAGAGACCCAGTACTTC
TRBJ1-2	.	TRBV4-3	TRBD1	CASSQDFRTGSNYGYTF	TGCGCCAGCAGCCAAGACTTTCGGACAGGGAGTAACTATGGCTACACCTTC
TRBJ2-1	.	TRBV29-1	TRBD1	CSVTGQVYNEQFF	TGCAGCGTGACCGGACAGGTGTACAATGAGCAGTTCTTC
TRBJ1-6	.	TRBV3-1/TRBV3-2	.	CASSQGDSHFYNSPLHF	TGTGCCAGCAGCCAAGGGGACTCCCACTTCTATAATTCACCCCTCCACTTT
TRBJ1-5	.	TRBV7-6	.	CASSPTATNSNQPQHF	TGTGCCAGCAGCCCGACAGCAACTAATAGCAATCAGCCCCAGCATTTT
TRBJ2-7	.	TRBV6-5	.	CASSAGLSYEQYF	TGTGCCAGCAGCGCGGGACTCTCCTACGAGCAGTACTTC
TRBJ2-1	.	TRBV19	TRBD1	CASRGQATNEQFF	TGTGCCAGTCGGGGACAGGCTACCAATGAGCAGTTCTTC
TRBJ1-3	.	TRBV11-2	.	CASSLEPHRGNTIYF	TGTGCCAGCAGCTTAGAGCCACACAGGGGAAACACCATATATTTT
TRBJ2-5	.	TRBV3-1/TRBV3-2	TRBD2	CASSLLFSGLAGSGETQYF	TGTGCCAGCAGCCTGCTTTTTTCGGGACTAGCGGGATCAGGGGAGACCCAGTACTTC
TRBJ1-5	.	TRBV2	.	CASSGTGVNSNQPQHF	TGTGCCAGCAGCGGAACAGGAGTCAATAGCAATCAGCCCCAGCATTTT
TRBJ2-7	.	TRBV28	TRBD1	CASLSRDRGLSYEQYF	TGTGCCAGCTTAAGCCGGGACAGGGGGCTGTCCTACGAGCAGTACTTC
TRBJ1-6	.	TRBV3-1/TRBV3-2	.	CASSSGWGSPLHF	TGTGCCAGCAGCTCAGGGTGGGGTTCACCCCTCCACTTT
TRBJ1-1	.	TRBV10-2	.	CASSESRGGEAFF	TGCGCCAGCAGTGAGTCACGGGGAGGTGAAGCTTTCTTT